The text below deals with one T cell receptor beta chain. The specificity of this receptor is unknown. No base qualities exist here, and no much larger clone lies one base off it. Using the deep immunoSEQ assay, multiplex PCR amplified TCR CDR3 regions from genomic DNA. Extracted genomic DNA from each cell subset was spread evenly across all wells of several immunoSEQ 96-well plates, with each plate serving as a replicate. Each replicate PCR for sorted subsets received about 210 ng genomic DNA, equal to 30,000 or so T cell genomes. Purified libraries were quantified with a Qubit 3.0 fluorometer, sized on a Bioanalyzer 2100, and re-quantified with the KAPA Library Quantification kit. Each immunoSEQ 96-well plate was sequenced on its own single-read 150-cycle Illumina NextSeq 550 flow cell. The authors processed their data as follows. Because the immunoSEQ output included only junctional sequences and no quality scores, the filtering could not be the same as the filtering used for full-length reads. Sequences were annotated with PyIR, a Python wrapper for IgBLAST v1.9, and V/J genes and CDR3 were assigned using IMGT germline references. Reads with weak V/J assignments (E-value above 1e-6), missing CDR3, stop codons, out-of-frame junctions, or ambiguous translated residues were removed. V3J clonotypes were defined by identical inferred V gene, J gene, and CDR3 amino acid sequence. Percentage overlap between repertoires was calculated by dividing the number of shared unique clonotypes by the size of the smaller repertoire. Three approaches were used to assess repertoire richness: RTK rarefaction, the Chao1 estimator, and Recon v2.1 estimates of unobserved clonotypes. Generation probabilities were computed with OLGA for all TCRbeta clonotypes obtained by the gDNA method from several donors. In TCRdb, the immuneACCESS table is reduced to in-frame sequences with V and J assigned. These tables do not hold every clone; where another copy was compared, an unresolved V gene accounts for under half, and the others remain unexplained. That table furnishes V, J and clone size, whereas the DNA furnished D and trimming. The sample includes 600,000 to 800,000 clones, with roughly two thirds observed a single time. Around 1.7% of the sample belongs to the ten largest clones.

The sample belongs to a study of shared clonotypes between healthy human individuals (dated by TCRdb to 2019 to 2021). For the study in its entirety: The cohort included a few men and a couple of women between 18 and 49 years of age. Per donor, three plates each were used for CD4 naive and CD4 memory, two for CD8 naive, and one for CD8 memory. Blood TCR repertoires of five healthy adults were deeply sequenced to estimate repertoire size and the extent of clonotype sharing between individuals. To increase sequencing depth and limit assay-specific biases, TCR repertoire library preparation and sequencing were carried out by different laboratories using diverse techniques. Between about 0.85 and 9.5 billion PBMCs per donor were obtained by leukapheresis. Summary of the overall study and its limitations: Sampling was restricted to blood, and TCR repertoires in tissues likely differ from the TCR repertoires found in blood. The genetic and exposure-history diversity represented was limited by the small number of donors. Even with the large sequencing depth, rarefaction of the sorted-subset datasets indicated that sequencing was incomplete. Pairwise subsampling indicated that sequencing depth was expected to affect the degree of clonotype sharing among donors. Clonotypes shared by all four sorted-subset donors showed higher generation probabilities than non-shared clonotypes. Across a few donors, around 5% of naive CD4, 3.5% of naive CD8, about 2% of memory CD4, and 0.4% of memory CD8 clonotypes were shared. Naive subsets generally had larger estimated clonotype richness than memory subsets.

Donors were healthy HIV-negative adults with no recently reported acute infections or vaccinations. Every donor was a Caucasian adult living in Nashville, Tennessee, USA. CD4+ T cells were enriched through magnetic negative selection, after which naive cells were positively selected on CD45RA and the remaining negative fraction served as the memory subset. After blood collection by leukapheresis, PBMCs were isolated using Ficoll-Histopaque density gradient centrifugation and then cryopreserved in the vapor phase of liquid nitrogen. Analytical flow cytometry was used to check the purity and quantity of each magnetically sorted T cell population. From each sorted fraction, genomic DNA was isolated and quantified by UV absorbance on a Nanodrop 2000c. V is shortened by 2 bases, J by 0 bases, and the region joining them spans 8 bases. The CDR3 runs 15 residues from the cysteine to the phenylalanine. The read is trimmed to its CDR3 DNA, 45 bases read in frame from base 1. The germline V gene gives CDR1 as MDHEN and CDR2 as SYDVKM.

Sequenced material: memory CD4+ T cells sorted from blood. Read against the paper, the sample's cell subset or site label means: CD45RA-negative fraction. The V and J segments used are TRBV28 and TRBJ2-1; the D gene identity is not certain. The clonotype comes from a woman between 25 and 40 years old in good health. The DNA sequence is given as TGTGCCAGCAGTTTAGGGCGGAGCTCCTACAATGAGCAGTTCTTC. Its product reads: CASSLGRSSYNEQFF. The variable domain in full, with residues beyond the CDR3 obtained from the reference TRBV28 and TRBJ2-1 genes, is DVKVTQSSRYLVKRTGEKVFLECVQDMDHENMFWYRQDPGLGLRLIYFSYDVKMKEKGDIPEGYSVSREKKERFSLILESASTNQTSMYLCASSLGRSSYNEQFFGPGTRLTVL.